Each of the 24 T cell receptor beta chains below was sequenced from the same sample in a study of cytomegalovirus exposure and HLA in healthy donors. Profiling relied on immunoSEQ multiplex PCR, and the TCRdb table lists in-frame clones only, not all of them. The sample includes some 130,000 clones, approximately 94% of them seen just once. Material for sequencing was PBMCs. These receptors were taken from a man younger than 35 in good health and CMV-seropositive.

The V gene is TRBV7-2, the J gene TRBJ2-7, with 12 bases lining up with TRBD2. Trimming removed 3 bases from V and 1 base from J; junction bases left unmatched: 4. Germline V gives CDR1 SGHTA, CDR2 FQGNSA. The CDR3 is made up of 16 amino acids. DNA of the CDR3: TGTGCCAGCAGCTTCGGACTAGCGGGATATTCCTACGAGCAGTACTTC. Protein product: CASSFGLAGYSYEQYF. The full variable domain, in which reference TRBV7-2 and TRBJ2-7 provide the parts outside the CDR3, is GAGVSQSPSNKVTEKGKDVELRCDPISGHTALYWYRQSLGQGLEFLIYFQGNSAPDKSGLPSDRFSAERTGGSVSTLTIQRTQQEDSAVYLCASSFGLAGYSYEQYFGPGTRLTVT.

This clone has a single count. J is TRBJ1-1 and V is TRBV30; TRBD1 matches at 7 bases. The germline CDR1 and CDR2 sequences are GTSNPN and SVGIG (reference sequence). V dropped 3 bases and J dropped 6; count of bases not matched to a gene: 4. The CDR3 sequence is 12 residues long. The CDR3 is CAWRIGGPEAFF. The CDR3 nucleotides read TGTGCCTGGAGGATAGGGGGCCCTGAAGCTTTCTTT.

The V call is TRBV27, the J call TRBJ1-1, with D unresolved. Germline V lookup: CDR1 MNHEY, CDR2 SMNVEV (reference sequence). V lost 5 bases to trimming and J lost 1 base, with 8 bases between them. This CDR3 comprises 13 residues. Here the CDR3 DNA reads TGTGCCAGCAGTCCCCGACAGAACACTGAAGCTTTCTTT. As protein: CASSPRQNTEAFF.

The chain employs TRBV6-1 and TRBJ2-7; TRBD2 matches at 8 bases. CDR3 length equals 16 residues. V shed 1 base, J shed 4 bases, and the junction held 9 bases outside the gene matches. Germline V CDR1 and CDR2: MNHNS, SASEGT. Written as DNA, the CDR3 is TGTGCCAGCAGTGAAGGCCCCTTGACTAGCGCTTACGAGCAGTACTTC. Translating gives CASSEGPLTSAYEQYF.

As regards this clone: The same CDR3 can be traced to other DNA sequences in this sample. The V gene is TRBV19, the J gene TRBJ1-5; the D is unclear. V was shortened by 5 bases and J by 4 bases, with 9 bases between the two germline ends. Looked up from germline, CDR1 is LNHDA and CDR2 is SQIVND (reference sequence). The CDR3 has 13 residues. The DNA for the CDR3 is TGTGCCAGTAGTTGGCGGGGAAATCAGCCCCAGCATTTT. This gives the protein CASSWRGNQPQHF.

A few counts support this clone. This CDR3 reads CASSLDQGTSANEQFF. The CDR3 nucleotides read TGTGCCAGCAGCTTAGATCAGGGGACTAGCGCAAATGAGCAGTTCTTC. The chain recombines TRBV11-2 with TRBJ2-1; the match to TRBD2 covers 10 bases. Germline V lookup: CDR1 SGHAT, CDR2 FQNNGV. Germline trimming cut 0 bases from V and 7 bases from J; bases unmatched to any gene: 6. This CDR3 comprises 16 residues.

The chain employs TRBV6-6 and TRBJ2-7; D is possibly TRBD1 (5 bases). Trimming pared 6 bases from V and 3 bases from J, leaving 6 bases between. Germline lookup yields CDR1 MNHNY and CDR2 SVGAGI (reference sequence). The CDR3 extends over 11 amino acids. In DNA form, the CDR3 reads TGTGCCAGCAGCGACAGCTACGAGCAGTACTTC. It encodes CASSDSYEQYF.

The V call is TRBV10-3, the J call TRBJ2-6; D uncertain. Germline V gene sequence: CDR1 ENHRY, CDR2 SYGVKD. The CDR3 is made up of 14 amino acids. The V and J ends lost 11 bases and 1 base respectively, with 12 bases between them. The CDR3 loop is CAPPVSSGANVLTF. The CDR3 bases are TGTGCCCCCCCAGTTTCTTCTGGGGCCAACGTCCTGACTTTC.

The chain couples TRBV5-4 to TRBJ2-1; 10 nucleotides line up with TRBD1. J was trimmed by 4 bases and V by 1 base; bases with no gene match: 2. The CDR3 consists of 15 residues. CDR1 and CDR2 (germline): SGHNT, YYREEE (reference sequence). CDR3 protein: CASSLPGQGYNEQFF. The CDR3 DNA reads as TGTGCCAGCAGCTTGCCGGGACAGGGGTACAATGAGCAGTTCTTC. Full variable domain (remainder filled in from reference TRBV5-4 and TRBJ2-1): ETGVTQSPTHLIKTRGQQVTLRCSSQSGHNTVSWYQQALGQGPQFIFQYYREEENGRGNFPPRFSGLQFPNYSSELNVNALELDDSALYLCASSLPGQGYNEQFFGPGTRLTVL.

As to this clone: Given the absence of the conserved phenylalanine or tryptophan at the CDR3 end, a read error is likely. No DNA is shown, since the ends of the CDR3 on it are uncertain; the CDR3 is the one TCRdb lists. J is TRBJ2-3 and V is TRBV6-4; TRBD2 is taken as the D call from the table, unchecked against the DNA. The CDR3 length is 8 residues, termini included. In germline, CDR1 is MRHNA, CDR2 SNTAGT. The chain's CDR3 is CASSGGLA.

This chain joins TRBV2 and TRBJ2-5, with 11 bases identical to TRBD2. The germline gives CDR1 SNHLY, CDR2 FYNNEI. V was clipped by 7 bases and J by 4 bases; unmatched bases: 14. This CDR3 is 17 amino acids long. CDR3 region: CASISGGSGREGETQYF. The CDR3 DNA reads as TGTGCCAGCATTTCGGGGGGTAGCGGGAGGGAAGGAGAGACCCAGTACTTC. The full variable domain, with the rest looked up from reference TRBV2 and TRBJ2-5, is EPEVTQTPSHQVTQMGQEVILRCVPISNHLYFYWYRQILGQKVEFLVSFYNNEISEKSEIFDDQFSVERPDGSNFTLKIRSTKLEDSAMYFCASISGGSGREGETQYFGPGTRLLVL.

The chain recombines TRBV27 with TRBJ2-2, with 9 positions matching TRBD2. The germline V gene has CDR1 MNHEY and CDR2 SMNVEV (reference sequence). The CDR3 loop spans 16 amino acids. The junction had 9 bases not matched to a gene; V was cut back by 5 bases and J by 5 bases. The CDR3 reads CASSIGGGRVTGELFF. The CDR3 DNA follows: TGTGCCAGCAGTATAGGGGGCGGGAGGGTAACCGGGGAGCTGTTTTTT.

The chain combines TRBV6-5 with TRBJ2-7; 10 bases line up with TRBD1. This CDR3 is 15 amino acids long. J lost 7 bases, V lost 0 bases, and 6 bases had no gene match. Germline V gene lookup returns CDR1 MNHEY and CDR2 SVGAGI. The CDR3 sequence is CASSYSTGGAYEQYF. CDR3 coding DNA: TGTGCCAGCAGTTACTCGACAGGGGGCGCTTATGAGCAGTACTTC.

The chain employs TRBV11-2 and TRBJ2-7, with 8 bases fitting TRBD1. The CDR3 totals 15 residues. Per germline, CDR1 SGHAT and CDR2 FQNNGV. The V and J ends lost 4 bases and 2 bases, in that order; junction bases with no gene match: 7. The CDR3 DNA reads as TGTGCCAGCAGCTCGACAGGGGACTTACCCTACGAGCAGTACTTC. Translated, it gives CASSSTGDLPYEQYF.

This clone was seen just once. V usage is TRBV27 and J usage is TRBJ2-1; TRBD2 aligns across 13 bases. The V segment lost 2 bases and the J segment 7 bases; nucleotides outside the gene matches: 2. The CDR3 has 15 residues. CDR1 is MNHEY, CDR2 SMNVEV, per germline (reference sequence). This CDR3 is CASSLGLAGVNEQFF. The CDR3 DNA reads as TGTGCCAGCAGTTTAGGACTAGCGGGAGTGAATGAGCAGTTCTTC.

The rearrangement uses TRBV2 and TRBJ2-5; no firm D call. Germline loops: CDR1 SNHLY, CDR2 FYNNEI. The ends were cut back, 10 bases at V and 4 bases at J, with 10 bases in the middle. The length of the CDR3 is 11 residues. CDR3 sequence (DNA): TGTGCCACCACAGTACGAGAGACCCAGTACTTC. Its protein product is CATTVRETQYF. Full variable domain (outside the CDR3, taken from reference TRBV2 and TRBJ2-5): EPEVTQTPSHQVTQMGQEVILRCVPISNHLYFYWYRQILGQKVEFLVSFYNNEISEKSEIFDDQFSVERPDGSNFTLKIRSTKLEDSAMYFCATTVRETQYFGPGTRLLVL.

V usage is TRBV6-5 and J usage is TRBJ2-1; 8 bases match TRBD2. The germline V gene encodes CDR1 MNHEY and CDR2 SVGAGI. The CDR3 has 15 residues. The V segment lost 7 bases and the J segment 4 bases; nucleotides outside the gene matches: 9. The CDR3 nucleotides read TGTGCCAGCATGGACCGACTAGCGAGATACAATGAGCAGTTCTTC. As protein: CASMDRLARYNEQFF.

The chain has TRBV28 and TRBJ1-1, with TRBD1 matching over 7 bases. The CDR3 is 15 amino acids. CDR1 is MDHEN and CDR2 is SYDVKM in the germline V gene. V was pared by 8 bases and J by 1 base, with 10 bases of the junction left unmatched. Here the CDR3 DNA reads TGTGCCAGCTACTTGAGTGCAGGGGGGAACACTGAAGCTTTCTTT. Its translation is CASYLSAGGNTEAFF.

The rearrangement links TRBV2 to TRBJ1-1, with D possibly TRBD1 on 5 matching bases. Trimming took 1 base from V and 5 from J, leaving 11 bases between them. This CDR3 has 14 amino acids. Germline V CDR1 and CDR2: SNHLY, FYNNEI. CDR3 amino acids: CASSEEVQGTEAFF. In DNA, the CDR3 is TGTGCCAGCAGTGAAGAGGTGCAGGGAACTGAAGCTTTCTTT.

This chain uses TRBV19 with TRBJ1-2; 9 bases fit TRBD1. Germline CDR1 LNHDA, CDR2 SQIVND (reference sequence). Losses at the gene ends were 5 bases for V and 8 bases for J; bases not matched to a gene: 12. The CDR3 extends over 15 amino acids. This CDR3 reads CASSPGQGLGNGYTF. The DNA of the CDR3 is TGTGCCAGTAGTCCCGGACAGGGGCTGGGGAACGGCTACACCTTC.

The CDR3 region has the DNA TGCGCCAGCAGGGAACTAGCGGATTACGAGCAGTACTTC. Protein sequence: CASRELADYEQYF. V is TRBV5-1 and J is TRBJ2-7, with TRBD2 matching 8 bases. This CDR3 is built from 13 residues. Germline CDR1 SGHRS, CDR2 YFSETQ. V shed 5 bases and J 4 bases; nucleotides not matched to a gene: 5.

The V gene is TRBV14, the J gene TRBJ2-5; the D is unclear. V dropped 0 bases and J dropped 5 bases, with 10 bases sitting between them. CDR1 is SGHDN and CDR2 is FVKESK in the germline V gene. The CDR3 is 14 amino acids. CDR3 protein: CASSQDLGWETQYF. The CDR3 DNA reads TGTGCCAGCAGCCAAGACTTGGGCTGGGAGACCCAGTACTTC.

V gene TRBV28 combines with J gene TRBJ2-5; TRBD1 agrees at 10 bases. V lost 9 bases to trimming and J lost 2 bases; unmatched junction nucleotides: 12. Germline V gene data show CDR1 as MDHEN and CDR2 as SYDVKM. The CDR3 runs 16 residues. Written as DNA, the CDR3 is TGTGCCAGTAACTCTCCAAGGGGACAGGGGCAAGAGACCCAGTACTTC. It codes for CASNSPRGQGQETQYF. The variable domain in full, with the rest retrieved from reference TRBV28 and TRBJ2-5, is DVKVTQSSRYLVKRTGEKVFLECVQDMDHENMFWYRQDPGLGLRLIYFSYDVKMKEKGDIPEGYSVSREKKERFSLILESASTNQTSMYLCASNSPRGQGQETQYFGPGTRLLVL.

This rearrangement joins TRBV7-2 to TRBJ1-3; maybe TRBD1 (6 bases). CDR3 length: 16 amino acids. The V end lost 1 base, the J end lost 3 bases, and 13 bases lay between the germline ends. Per the germline V gene, CDR1 is SGHTA and CDR2 is FQGNSA. The CDR3 sequence: CASSLVPGESGNTIYF. As DNA, the CDR3 is TGTGCCAGCAGCTTAGTACCAGGGGAGAGTGGAAACACCATATATTTT.